The 32 T cell receptor beta chains reported below all come from one sample, sequenced in a study of vaccination effects on CD4 cells after COVID-19. The antigens these receptors bind are not known. Profiling relied on immunoSEQ multiplex PCR, and the TCRdb table lists in-frame clones only, not all of them. The sample consists of about 71,000 clones, 70% to 80% of them appearing once. CD4+ T cells were isolated after less than 13 days of culture. Vaccination of participants consisted of two doses of either the BNT162b2 or mRNA-1273 vaccine. Sequencing used CD4+ T cells from PBMCs cultured without peptide, obtained after COVID-19 vaccination. The receptors stem from a human donor who received a COVID-19 vaccine.

The chain is built from TRBV7-3 and TRBJ2-3, with 8 bases identical to TRBD1. The trim removed 4 bases at V and 5 bases at J, leaving 2 bases unmatched. Germline V gives CDR1 SGHTA, CDR2 FQGTGA. CDR3 length: 13 amino acids. The CDR3 is CASSSDRGDTQYF. The CDR3 DNA reads TGTGCCAGCAGCTCAGACAGGGGAGATACGCAGTATTTT.

The chain employs TRBV4-1 and TRBJ1-1; tentatively, D is TRBD1 (5 bases). The ends were cut back, 4 bases at V and 1 base at J, with 19 bases in the middle. Per germline, CDR1 MGHRA and CDR2 YSYEKL. The CDR3 consists of 17 residues. CDR3 nucleotide sequence: TGCGCCAGCAGCCTCACAGTATTACAGGCAAGGAACACTGAAGCTTTCTTT. Translation: CASSLTVLQARNTEAFF.

In this sample, this clone turned up once. The rearrangement uses TRBV12-3 or TRBV12-4 and TRBJ1-5, with a tentative D call TRBD1 (5 bases). The V end was cut by 6 bases, the J end by 7 bases, with 10 bases between. This CDR3 spans 12 amino acids. CDR3 nucleotides: TGTGCCAGCAGGACCAGGGACCAGCCCCAGCATTTT. This sequence encodes CASRTRDQPQHF.

This sequence joins TRBV4-2 and TRBJ2-5, with 9 bases lining up with TRBD2. The CDR3 sequence is 18 residues long. CDR1 and CDR2 (germline): LGHNA, YNFKEQ. V gave up 4 bases and J gave up 2 bases; unmatched junction bases: 14. The CDR3 here is CASSRQGETSGAQETQYF. The CDR3 DNA is TGTGCCAGCAGCCGCCAGGGGGAGACTAGCGGCGCACAAGAGACCCAGTACTTC.

The V call is TRBV30, the J call TRBJ2-1; the D is unclear. CDR3 size: 12 residues. V was shortened by 5 bases and J by 6 bases, with 11 bases between the two germline ends. Germline lookup yields CDR1 GTSNPN and CDR2 SVGIG (reference sequence). The CDR3 is CAWGGLFNEQFF. The CDR3 nucleotides read TGTGCCTGGGGTGGGTTATTCAATGAGCAGTTCTTC.

The chain is built from TRBV19 and TRBJ2-5; no firm D call. This CDR3 is built from 14 residues. V lost 1 base and J 2 bases, leaving 8 bases between the germline ends. The V gene's germline CDR1 is LNHDA and CDR2 SQIVND (reference sequence). CDR3 sequence: CASSIGPSQETQYF. The CDR3 DNA follows: TGTGCCAGTAGTATAGGACCATCGCAAGAGACCCAGTACTTC.

This sequence joins TRBV11-1 and TRBJ2-5, with 7 positions matching TRBD1. From germline, CDR1 is SGHAT and CDR2 FQDESV (reference sequence). This CDR3 region has 14 residues. Unmatched junction bases numbered 8, after V lost 7 bases and J lost 3 bases. CDR3 nucleotides: TGTGCCAGCACCCAGACAGGGAAAGAAGAGACCCAGTACTTC. Encoded protein: CASTQTGKEETQYF.

This rearrangement joins TRBV15 to TRBJ1-5; D is ambiguous. The V and J ends lost 8 bases and 4 bases respectively, with 9 bases between them. There are 12 residues in the CDR3. Germline V gives CDR1 LNHNV, CDR2 YYDKDF (reference sequence). CDR3 nucleotides: TGTGCCACCCGAGAACCAAATCAGCCCCAGCATTTT. Its protein product is CATREPNQPQHF.

The V call is TRBV5-6, the J call TRBJ2-7; 9 bases map to TRBD1. This CDR3 contains 15 residues. Losses at the gene ends were 4 bases for V and 7 bases for J; bases not matched to a gene: 12. Germline V gene lookup returns CDR1 SGHDT and CDR2 YYEEEE. The CDR3 DNA reads as TGTGCCAGCAGCCCCATCGGGGACAGGGCGGGGGAGCAGTACGTC. This sequence encodes CASSPIGDRAGEQYV.

The rearrangement joins TRBV19 to TRBJ1-1; tentatively, D is TRBD1 (6 bases). Germline CDR1 reads LNHDA; CDR2 reads SQIVND (reference sequence). V was clipped by 3 bases and J by 4 bases, with 9 bases between them. CDR3 length: 13 residues. The CDR3 DNA follows: TGTGCCAGTAGTATGAGGGGGACCACTGAAGCTTTCTTT. It specifies CASSMRGTTEAFF.

The chain employs TRBV6-4 and TRBJ1-1; perhaps TRBD1 as D (6 bases). The CDR3 is made up of 14 amino acids. Trimming shortened V by 2 bases and J by 11 bases, and 18 bases separated the two germline ends. Germline-derived CDR1 and CDR2 are MRHNA and SNTAGT. The CDR3 region has the DNA TGTGCCAGCAGTGACGCGCCAGGGTCAAGGGGGGCTTTCTTT. Protein sequence: CASSDAPGSRGAFF.

V usage is TRBV6-5 and J usage is TRBJ1-6; 9 bases fit TRBD1. The CDR3 is 15 residues long. The V gene end was trimmed by 6 bases and the J gene end by 4 bases; junction bases not matched to a gene: 4. The V gene's germline CDR1 is MNHEY and CDR2 SVGAGI. CDR3 bases: TGTGCCAGCAGCCCGACAGGGGGATATAATTCACCCCTCCACTTT. Protein sequence: CASSPTGGYNSPLHF.

V and J are TRBV7-2 and TRBJ1-2; a possible D gene is TRBD1 (6 bases). The V and J ends lost 1 base and 8 bases respectively, with 14 bases between them. This CDR3 is 14 amino acids long. Germline loops: CDR1 SGHTA, CDR2 FQGNSA. The CDR3 is CASSLVKGVGGYTF. The CDR3 nucleotides are TGTGCCAGCAGCTTAGTTAAGGGGGTGGGAGGCTACACCTTC.

A single count supports this clone. The gene calls are TRBV18 and TRBJ1-1; 7 bases are shared with TRBD1. The V gene's germline CDR1 is KGHSH and CDR2 LQKENI. V shed 3 bases, J shed 1 base, and the junction held 8 bases outside the gene matches. The CDR3 sequence is 16 residues long. The CDR3 loop is CASSPSVNRGNTEAFF. As DNA, the CDR3 is TGTGCCAGCTCACCCTCTGTTAACAGGGGGAACACTGAAGCTTTCTTT.

The chain carries TRBV6-5 and TRBJ1-2, with TRBD1 matching 9 bases. The CDR3 extends over 14 amino acids. Trimming removed 7 bases from V and 7 bases from J; junction bases left unmatched: 10. Germline loops: CDR1 MNHEY, CDR2 SVGAGI. CDR3 DNA: TGTGCCAGCACGAACCGACAGGGGGTAGCTGGCTACACCTTC. The encoded protein is CASTNRQGVAGYTF.

V usage is TRBV6-5 and J usage is TRBJ1-3; D is perhaps TRBD1 (6 bases). Germline CDR1 reads MNHEY; CDR2 reads SVGAGI. This CDR3 has 14 residues. Trimming removed 6 bases from V and 1 base from J, with 10 bases in between. The chain's CDR3 is CASRSGVSGNTIYF. CDR3 DNA sequence: TGTGCCAGCAGATCAGGGGTTTCTGGAAACACCATATATTTT.

The genes are TRBV7-8 and TRBJ2-5; a weak D match, TRBD1 (6 bases). The CDR3 is made up of 14 amino acids. In germline, CDR1 is SGHVS, CDR2 FQNEAQ. V gave up 5 bases and J gave up 6 bases, with 16 bases separating them. Here the CDR3 DNA reads TGTGCCAGCAGCCGCACGACAGGATCCCAGACCCAGTACTTC. The encoded protein is CASSRTTGSQTQYF.

This clone came up once. This sequence joins TRBV6-6 and TRBJ1-1; no firm D call. The V and J ends lost 2 bases and 1 base respectively, with 8 bases between them. Germline V gene lookup returns CDR1 MNHNY and CDR2 SVGAGI (reference sequence). The CDR3 consists of 14 residues. The chain's CDR3 is CASSYPPPNTEAFF. Written as DNA, the CDR3 is TGTGCCAGCAGTTACCCCCCGCCGAACACTGAAGCTTTCTTT.

The rearrangement uses TRBV4-2 and TRBJ2-5; either TRBD1 or TRBD2 may supply D (5 bases each). Per germline, CDR1 LGHNA and CDR2 YNFKEQ. V was cut by 1 base and J by 2 bases, with 17 bases left in between. CDR3 length: 17 amino acids. DNA for the CDR3: TGTGCCAGCAGCCAAGGAACAGCGAGGGGCCCGCAAGAGACCCAGTACTTC. Translation: CASSQGTARGPQETQYF.

This chain connects TRBV30 to TRBJ1-5; tentatively, D is TRBD1 (5 bases). V was cut by 0 bases and J by 5 bases, with 11 bases left in between. Germline-derived CDR1 and CDR2 are GTSNPN and SVGIG (reference sequence). The CDR3 extends over 14 amino acids. CDR3 coding DNA: TGTGCCTGGAGTGTACCAGGGAGAGATCAGCCCCAGCATTTT. It codes for CAWSVPGRDQPQHF.

V and J are TRBV4-1 and TRBJ1-2; maybe TRBD1 (5 bases). Germline V CDR1 and CDR2: MGHRA, YSYEKL. V was pared by 0 bases and J by 1 base, with 9 bases between. CDR3 size: 15 residues. This chain's CDR3 is CASSQDGGGNYGYTF. Here the CDR3 DNA reads TGCGCCAGCAGCCAAGATGGCGGGGGTAACTATGGCTACACCTTC.

J is TRBJ1-5 and V is TRBV18, with D unclear. The germline V gene encodes CDR1 KGHSH and CDR2 LQKENI. The germline V and J ends were trimmed by 3 bases and 4 bases, with 4 bases remaining between them. This CDR3 comprises 12 residues. The CDR3 DNA reads as TGTGCCAGCTCACCCCCGAATCAGCCCCAGCATTTT. Amino acid sequence: CASSPPNQPQHF.

This chain joins TRBV4-1 and TRBJ1-1, with 12 bases that match TRBD1. This CDR3 is built from 15 residues. Per germline, CDR1 MGHRA and CDR2 YSYEKL. J was trimmed by 11 bases and V by 0 bases; bases with no gene match: 7. Here the CDR3 reads CASSQDRGTGGNAFF. The CDR3 bases are TGCGCCAGCAGCCAAGACCGGGGGACAGGGGGCAATGCTTTCTTT.

The rearrangement uses TRBV4-1 and TRBJ2-5; D is unresolved. This CDR3 spans 14 amino acids. Trimming removed 1 base from V and 1 base from J, with 7 bases in between. The germline V gene has CDR1 MGHRA and CDR2 YSYEKL. The CDR3 here is CASSQGILQETQYF. In nucleotides, the CDR3 is TGCGCCAGCAGCCAAGGGATACTCCAAGAGACCCAGTACTTC.

The chain employs TRBV18 and TRBJ1-2; tentatively, D is TRBD1 (6 bases). This CDR3 region has 15 residues. CDR1 is KGHSH and CDR2 is LQKENI in the germline V gene. The V gene lost 2 bases and the J gene lost 0 bases, with 10 bases spanning the gap. Written as DNA, the CDR3 is TGTGCCAGCTCACCAAGGACAGTTGCTAACTATGGCTACACCTTC. It encodes CASSPRTVANYGYTF.

The chain combines TRBV4-1 with TRBJ1-2; 9 bases match TRBD1. The V gene end was trimmed by 0 bases and the J gene end by 0 bases; junction bases not matched to a gene: 2. The CDR3 sequence is 16 residues long. CDR1 and CDR2 from the germline V gene are MGHRA and YSYEKL. CDR3 nucleotide sequence: TGCGCCAGCAGCCAAGATTGGACAGGGGCTAACTATGGCTACACCTTC. It is translated as CASSQDWTGANYGYTF.

This sequence joins TRBV6-6 and TRBJ2-2, with 12 bases fitting TRBD2. The V segment lost 5 bases and the J segment 3 bases; nucleotides outside the gene matches: 7. Germline CDR1 is MNHNY and CDR2 is SVGAGI (reference sequence). The CDR3 is 17 amino acids. CDR3 DNA: TGTGCCAGCAGTCTCGGACTAGCGGGGTTTGACACCGGGGAGCTGTTTTTT. Translation gives CASSLGLAGFDTGELFF.

This clone was observed a few times. The V and J genes are TRBV19 and TRBJ1-1; D not resolved. V lost 2 bases and J lost 1, with 5 bases in between. The CDR3 is 13 residues long. Germline values: CDR1 LNHDA, CDR2 SQIVND (reference sequence). The CDR3 region is CASSIQRNTEAFF. For the CDR3, the DNA is TGTGCCAGTAGTATACAGCGGAACACTGAAGCTTTCTTT.

V gene TRBV5-6 combines with J gene TRBJ2-5; 8 bases agree with TRBD1. CDR3 length: 16 residues. With V trimmed by 5 bases and J by 5 bases, 14 bases remained unmatched. Germline values: CDR1 SGHDT, CDR2 YYEEEE. The CDR3 DNA is TGTGCCAGCAGACCCGACTCCGGACAGGGCCTCGAGACCCAGTACTTC. Amino acid sequence: CASRPDSGQGLETQYF.

The sample holds one count of this clone. The chain is built from TRBV19 and TRBJ1-2; the D is unclear. The germline CDR1 and CDR2 sequences are LNHDA and SQIVND (reference sequence). V lost 3 bases and J 8 bases, leaving 13 bases between the germline ends. CDR3 length: 13 amino acids. CDR3 amino acids: CASSITSPGGYTF. CDR3 nucleotide sequence: TGTGCCAGTAGTATTACAAGTCCGGGCGGCTACACCTTC.

The chain uses TRBV10-1 and TRBJ1-3; D ambiguous. Germline V gene lookup returns CDR1 WNHNN and CDR2 SYGVQD (reference sequence). The CDR3 has 15 amino acids. V was pared by 0 bases and J by 1 base, with 7 bases between. CDR3 nucleotide sequence: TGCGCCAGCAGTGAGTCGGGAAGATCTGGAAACACCATATATTTT. Residues: CASSESGRSGNTIYF.

The J gene is TRBJ1-1, the V gene TRBV6-2 or TRBV6-3, with unresolved D. V lost 5 bases and J lost 7, with 17 bases in between. The germline gives CDR1 MNHEY, CDR2 SVGEGT. The CDR3 covers 14 residues. The CDR3 bases are TGTGCCAGCAGTACCCGTAGCGCGGGTGGTGAAGCTTTCTTT. Protein product: CASSTRSAGGEAFF.